This TCR beta chain was documented in a study of T cells in Graves' hyperthyroidism and ophthalmopathy. Study outcomes and limitations: Blood also carried most thyroid clonotypes expanded above 0.001.

Turning to this clonotype: Its antigen is unknown.

Investigators excluded patients with uncontrolled infection, other autoimmune disease, pregnancy or lactation. RNA transcripts yielded amplified TCR beta CDR3 regions. RT-PCR in the first round (using the HTBI primer set) targeted the TCR CDR3. TCRdb re-called the multiplex PCR reads with MiXCR, one entry per CDR3 protein. There are 470,000 or so distinct CDR3 sequences in the sample; less than 25% occur only once, and about 30% lies in the top ten. V was cut by 4 bases and J by 3 bases, with 3 bases left in between. Germline CDR1 GTSNPN, CDR2 SVGIG (reference sequence). The CDR3 is 10 residues long. V and J are TRBV30 and TRBJ1-1; D uncertain. Sample: blood. The TCR was taken from a man in his late teens or twenties with Graves' hyperthyroidism. CDR3 amino acids: CAWTDTEAFF. CDR3 nucleotides: TGTGCCTGGACAGACACTGAAGCTTTCTTT.